The clone carrying this TCR beta chain was recorded a few times. Antigen unknown. The data originate from a study of T cell responses to AZD1222 COVID-19 vaccine. The study, taken as a whole, reports: The study sampled repertoires only after the peak T cell response. The breadth and depth of Spike-specific TCRs increased once two AZD1222 doses had been given. Donors skewed white British and female; clonal diversity was possibly underestimated. The study reported that nearly half of spike-specific TCRs target unmutated variant regions.

The CDR3 totals 14 residues. CDR1 is MDHEN and CDR2 is SYDVKM in the germline V gene. Between the trimmed V and J ends, which lost 10 bases and 1 base, there was a span of 16 bases. TCRdb's table, derived via immunoSEQ multiplex PCR, lists solely in-frame clones and lacks some. The sample gives about 120,000 clones, around 85% of which show up once; about 2.4% is in the top ten. The chain carries TRBV28 and TRBJ1-1; the D is unclear. The sequenced sample was peripheral blood, obtained on day 0 of AZD1222 vaccination. The receptor was isolated from an adult in good health. DNA of the CDR3: TGTGCCACCACCCTCCAGGTGACGAACACTGAAGCTTTCTTT. Protein: CATTLQVTNTEAFF. Drawing the rest from reference TRBV28 and TRBJ1-1, the complete variable domain is DVKVTQSSRYLVKRTGEKVFLECVQDMDHENMFWYRQDPGLGLRLIYFSYDVKMKEKGDIPEGYSVSREKKERFSLILESASTNQTSMYLCATTLQVTNTEAFFGQGTRLTVV.